Listed here are 7 T cell receptor beta chains from one sample, sequenced in a study of T-cell memory formation after mild COVID-19. From the 5' RACE reads, TCRdb called clonotypes with MiXCR, one entry per CDR3 protein. The table shows around 200,000 distinct CDR3 sequences, with 10% to 13% occurring only once. The specimen was PBMCs or a T cell subset sorted from them (not recorded which). The source of these receptors is a young man who had mild COVID-19 (a few samples of this study predate the infection). Cell type and time point are not known.

This clonotype has just a few counts. J is TRBJ2-3 and V is TRBV3-1; no definite D call. Trimming removed 4 bases at V and 7 bases at J, with 12 bases between. The CDR3 has 13 residues. Per the germline V gene, CDR1 is LGHDT and CDR2 is YNNKEL (reference sequence). CDR3 DNA sequence: TGTGCCAGCAGCCCATGGTCTACCCATACGCAGTATTTT. Encoded protein: CASSPWSTHTQYF.

The J gene is TRBJ2-5, the V gene TRBV20-1; 8 bases fit TRBD1. There are 13 residues in the CDR3. Germline V CDR1 and CDR2: DFQATT, SNEGSKA (reference sequence). Losses at the gene ends were 3 bases for V and 5 bases for J; bases not matched to a gene: 5. The CDR3, as DNA: TGCAGTGCTAGGGCTCGGACAGGGGAGACCCAGTACTTC. Encoded protein: CSARARTGETQYF.

This clonotype was detected a few times. The CDR3, as DNA: TGTGCCAGCAGCTCCAGGGGAGGCTACGAGCAGTACTTC. Translated: CASSSRGGYEQYF. The rearrangement uses TRBV7-2 and TRBJ2-7; D tentatively fits TRBD1 or TRBD2 (6 bases each). CDR3 length: 13 amino acids. V dropped 4 bases and J dropped 3 bases, with 10 bases sitting between them. CDR1 and CDR2 from the germline V gene are SGHTA and FQGNSA.

This clonotype occurred a few times. V gene TRBV4-1 combines with J gene TRBJ1-2; possible D gene TRBD1, 5 bases. The CDR3 sequence is 16 residues long. Trimming stripped 3 bases from V and 4 bases from J, with 18 bases between. Germline V lookup: CDR1 MGHRA, CDR2 YSYEKL. CDR3 in amino acids: CASSQGRGTAVYGYTF. The CDR3 DNA follows: TGCGCCAGCAGCCAGGGCCGGGGGACGGCGGTCTATGGCTACACCTTC.

This clonotype came up a few times. The rearrangement joins TRBV6-5 to TRBJ2-7; the D gene could be TRBD1 or TRBD2 (5 bases each). The CDR3 runs to 14 residues. V shed 3 bases and J shed 4 bases, with 13 bases lying between them. Germline loops: CDR1 MNHEY, CDR2 SVGAGI. CDR3 DNA sequence: TGTGCCAGCAGTTATACCGGGACGGGGTACGAGCAGTACTTC. It yields the protein CASSYTGTGYEQYF.

This clonotype was observed a few times. This chain uses TRBV29-1 with TRBJ2-3; D uncertain. Between the trimmed V and J ends, which lost 4 bases and 3 bases, there was a span of 14 bases. The CDR3 runs 14 residues. Germline values: CDR1 SQVTM, CDR2 ANQGSEA. CDR3 sequence: CSVAPRLMTDTQYF. DNA of the CDR3: TGCAGCGTTGCACCGAGACTGATGACAGATACGCAGTATTTT.

This clonotype was counted once. The junction and the germline gene differ at one end; a read error may be behind it. The genes are TRBV9 and TRBJ1-1; 9 bases are shared with TRBD1. The CDR3 consists of 15 residues. Germline loops: CDR1 SGDLS, CDR2 YYNGEE. CDR3 sequence reads: CAGSVETGQGTEAFF. The CDR3 coding sequence is TGTGCCGGCAGCGTAGAGACGGGACAGGGCACTGAAGCTTTCTTT.